A selection of T cell receptor beta chains follows, all from one sample in a study of T cells in Graves' hyperthyroidism and ophthalmopathy. TCRdb re-called the multiplex PCR reads through MiXCR, storing one row per CDR3 protein. The sample lists more than 500,000 distinct CDR3 sequences; around 15% were seen once. Sequencing used blood. All receptors come from a woman in her forties with Graves' hyperthyroidism. Both conserved end residues are part of each CDR3. The order of the fields is clone size, V gene, J gene, D gene, CDR3 protein, CDR3 DNA. D genes are given only for firm matches. The listing skips clone size in some rows; elsewhere it reads once, few, many or a size class.

size: -
V: TRBV6-1
J: TRBJ2-7
D: -
CDR3: CASSGGEIYEQYF
DNA: TGTGCCAGCAGTGGTGGGGAAATCTACGAGCAGTACTTC

size: many
V: TRBV20-1
J: TRBJ2-7
D: -
CDR3: CSARDEDKAYEQYF
DNA: TGCAGTGCTAGAGATGAAGACAAGGCCTACGAGCAGTACTTC

size: many
V: TRBV2
J: TRBJ2-2
D: -
CDR3: CASSDIPSSTGELFF
DNA: TGTGCCAGCAGTGATATCCCGTCGAGCACCGGGGAGCTGTTTTTT

size: many
V: TRBV3-1
J: TRBJ2-3
D: -
CDR3: CASSQDGFSGVRNTQYF
DNA: TGTGCCAGCAGCCAAGATGGATTTTCGGGAGTCCGAAATACGCAGTATTTT

size: many
V: TRBV20-1
J: TRBJ2-7
D: TRBD2
CDR3: CSARNLAGGTLLTYEQYF
DNA: TGCAGTGCTAGAAACCTAGCGGGAGGAACCTTACTCACCTACGAGCAGTACTTC

size: many
V: TRBV20-1
J: TRBJ2-2
D: TRBD2
CDR3: CSAITSGRTGELFF
DNA: TGCAGTGCTATAACTAGCGGGAGGACCGGGGAGCTGTTTTTT

size: many
V: TRBV3-1
J: TRBJ2-7
D: -
CDR3: CASSPSRVRGYEQYF
DNA: TGTGCCAGCAGCCCTTCCAGGGTCCGGGGGTACGAGCAGTACTTC

size: many
V: TRBV18
J: TRBJ2-1
D: TRBD2
CDR3: CASSSGLAAHNEQFF
DNA: TGTGCCAGCTCATCGGGACTAGCGGCACACAATGAGCAGTTCTTC

size: many
V: TRBV28
J: TRBJ1-2
D: TRBD1
CDR3: CASLTQGAYGYTF
DNA: TGTGCCAGTCTTACCCAGGGGGCCTATGGCTACACCTTC

size: -
V: TRBV28
J: TRBJ2-1
D: -
CDR3: CASNTPGGEQCF
DNA: TGTGCCAGCAACACCCCCGGTGGAGAACAGTGCTTC

size: many
V: TRBV11-2
J: TRBJ1-2
D: -
CDR3: CASSSYFLAGRDYGYTF
DNA: TGTGCCAGCAGCTCCTATTTTCTCGCCGGAAGAGACTATGGCTACACCTTC

size: few
V: TRBV11-2
J: TRBJ2-1
D: TRBD2
CDR3: CASSPNSPGLAEQSSYNEQFF
DNA: TGTGCCAGCAGCCCGAATTCTCCGGGACTAGCGGAACAGAGCTCCTACAATGAGCAGTTCTTC

size: -
V: TRBV19
J: TRBJ2-3
D: TRBD1
CDR3: CASTPTGGTDTRYF
DNA: TGTGCCAGTACCCCGACAGGGGGCACAGATACGCGGTATTTT

size: few
V: TRBV18
J: TRBJ2-7
D: TRBD2
CDR3: CASSPRGGAGAGYEQYF
DNA: TGTGCCAGCTCACCACGGGGGGGAGCGGGAGCTGGCTACGAGCAGTACTTC